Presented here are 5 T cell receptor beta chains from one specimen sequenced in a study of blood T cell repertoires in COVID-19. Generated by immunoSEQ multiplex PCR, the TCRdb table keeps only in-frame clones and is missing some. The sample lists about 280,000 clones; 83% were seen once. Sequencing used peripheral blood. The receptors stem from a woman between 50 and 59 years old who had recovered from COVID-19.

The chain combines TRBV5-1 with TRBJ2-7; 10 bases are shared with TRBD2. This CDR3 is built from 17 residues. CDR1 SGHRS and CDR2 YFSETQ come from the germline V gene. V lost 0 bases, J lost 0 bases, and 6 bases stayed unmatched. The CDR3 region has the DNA TGCGCCAGCAGCTTGGCGTTAGCGGGGGGTAGCTCCTACGAGCAGTACTTC. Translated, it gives CASSLALAGGSSYEQYF.

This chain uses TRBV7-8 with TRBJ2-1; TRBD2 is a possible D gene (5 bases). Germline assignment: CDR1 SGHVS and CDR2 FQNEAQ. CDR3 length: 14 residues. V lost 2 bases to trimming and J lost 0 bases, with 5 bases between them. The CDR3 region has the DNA TGTGCCAGCAGCTTAACTAGCTCCTACAATGAGCAGTTCTTC. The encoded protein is CASSLTSSYNEQFF.

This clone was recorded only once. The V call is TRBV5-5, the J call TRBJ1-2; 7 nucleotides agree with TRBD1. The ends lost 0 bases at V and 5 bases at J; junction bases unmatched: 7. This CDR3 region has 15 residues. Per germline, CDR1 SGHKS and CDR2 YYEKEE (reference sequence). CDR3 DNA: TGTGCCAGCAGCTTGGGCCTGGGGACAGCATATGGCTACACCTTC. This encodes CASSLGLGTAYGYTF.

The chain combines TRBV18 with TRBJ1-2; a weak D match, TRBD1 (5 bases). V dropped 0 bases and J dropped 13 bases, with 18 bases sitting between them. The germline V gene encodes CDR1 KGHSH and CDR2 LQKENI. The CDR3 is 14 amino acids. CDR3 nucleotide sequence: TGTGCCAGCTCACCACCATCAAGCAGGGCAGATTCCACCTTC. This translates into CASSPPSSRADSTF. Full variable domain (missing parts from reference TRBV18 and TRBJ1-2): NAGVMQNPRHLVRRRGQEARLRCSPMKGHSHVYWYRQLPEEGLKFMVYLQKENIIDESGMPKERFSAEFPKEGPSILRIQQVVRGDSAAYFCASSPPSSRADSTFGSGTRLTVV.

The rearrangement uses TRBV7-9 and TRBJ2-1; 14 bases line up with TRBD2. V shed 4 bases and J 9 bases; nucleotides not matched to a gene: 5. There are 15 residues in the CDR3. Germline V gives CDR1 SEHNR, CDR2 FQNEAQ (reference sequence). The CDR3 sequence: CASSSGLAGGIEQFF. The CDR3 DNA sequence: TGTGCCAGCAGCTCTGGACTAGCGGGAGGTATTGAGCAGTTCTTC.